This T cell receptor (beta chain) was obtained from a study of T cell responses to AZD1222 COVID-19 vaccine. General study results and limits: The span of vaccine-associated CD4 TCRs extended across spike, with dominance at 160-218 and 743-854.

Repertoires were generated with immunoSEQ multiplex PCR, while TCRdb's copy carries only in-frame clones and drops some. The sample carries more than 150,000 clones, 90% recorded once. This clone is a singleton in its sample. Its antigen is still unknown. Sequenced here: peripheral blood, sampled on day 0 of AZD1222 vaccination. The receptor was isolated from an adult in good health.

The CDR3 sequence is CASSQGGSYEQYF. The CDR3 region has the DNA TGCGCCAGCAGCCAAGGTGGATCCTACGAGCAGTACTTC. The V call is TRBV4-1, the J call TRBJ2-7; D call uncertain. CDR1 is MGHRA and CDR2 is YSYEKL in the germline V gene. The CDR3 has 13 residues. Trimming took 1 base from V and 1 from J, leaving 5 bases between them.